This T cell receptor beta chain was recorded in a study of shared clonotypes between healthy human individuals. Across the whole study: Per donor, three plates held CD4 naive cells, three held CD4 memory, two held CD8 naive and one held CD8 memory.

CDR3 length equals 12 residues. V lost 6 bases and J 11 bases, leaving 17 bases between the germline ends. CDR1 and CDR2 from the germline V gene are MNHEY and SMNVEV (reference sequence). Sequenced by immunoSEQ multiplex PCR; TCRdb stores in-frame clones only, minus some. The sample includes about 1.1 million clones, 60% to 85% of them seen just once. What was sequenced was memory CD4+ T cells from PBMCs. Subset indicated: CD45RA-negative fraction. This chain uses TRBV27 with TRBJ2-7; no clear D gene. This TCR was recovered from a man between 18 and 35 years old in good health. Some clones in this sample may be carry-over from other donors' samples. CDR3 DNA: TGTGCCAGCAGAAGGCCGCCTTACGCTGAGTACTTC. It yields the protein CASRRPPYAEYF.